Described below is a single T cell receptor beta chain sequence and its context. What it binds is unknown. Unique molecular identifiers were affixed to single, distinct cDNA molecules. A single record per CDR3 protein comes from TCRdb applying MiXCR to the 5' RACE reads. This sample has 70,000 to 80,000 distinct CDR3 sequences, with 9.5% to 15% found just once. This specimen comes from a study of early T cells in non-severe SARS-CoV-2 infection. Study context: Bulk RNA taken from unsorted whole blood was sequenced, leaving chains unpaired. Study-level results: Sequences matched to VDJdb favored anti-spike CD8 responses, while private and CD4 specificities were missed.

CDR3 length: 14 residues. In germline, CDR1 is MNHEY, CDR2 SVGEGT. Trimming shortened V by 7 bases and J by 2 bases, and 15 bases separated the two germline ends. Source: whole blood, taken at baseline. The sequence came from an adult who was a healthcare worker with PCR-confirmed SARS-CoV-2 infection or an uninfected control (not recorded which). The chain couples TRBV6-2 or TRBV6-3 to TRBJ2-7; possibly TRBD2 for D (6 bases). CDR3 residues: CASTDTEGPYEQYF. The CDR3 DNA reads TGTGCCAGCACCGACACGGAGGGACCCTACGAGCAGTACTTC.